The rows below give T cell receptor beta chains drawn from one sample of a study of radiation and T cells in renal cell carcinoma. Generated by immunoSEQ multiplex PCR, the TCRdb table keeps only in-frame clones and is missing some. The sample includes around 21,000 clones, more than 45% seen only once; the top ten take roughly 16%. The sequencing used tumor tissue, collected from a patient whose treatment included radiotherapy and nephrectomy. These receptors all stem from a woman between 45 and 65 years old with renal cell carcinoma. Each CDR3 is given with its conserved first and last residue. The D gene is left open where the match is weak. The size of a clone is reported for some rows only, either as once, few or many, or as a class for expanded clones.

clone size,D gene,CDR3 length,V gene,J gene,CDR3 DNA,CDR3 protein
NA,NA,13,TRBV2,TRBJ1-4,TGTGCCAGCCAACAGACAACTAATGAAAAACTGTTTTTT,CASQQTTNEKLFF
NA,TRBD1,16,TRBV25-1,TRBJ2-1,TGTGCCAGCAGTGGGGGGACAGCAGGAAGTATCAATGAGCAGTTCTTC,CASSGGTAGSINEQFF
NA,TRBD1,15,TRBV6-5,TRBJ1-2,TGTGCCAGCAGCCAAACACAGGGGATCGTTTGGGGCTACACCTTC,CASSQTQGIVWGYTF
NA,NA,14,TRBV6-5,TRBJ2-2,TGTGCCAGCAGTTACAGGGGAGATGGCGGGGAGCTGTTTTTT,CASSYRGDGGELFF
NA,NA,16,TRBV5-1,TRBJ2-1,TGCGCCAGCAGCTTGGAGGGGGAGCCCTCTAGGAATGAGCAGTTCTTC,CASSLEGEPSRNEQFF
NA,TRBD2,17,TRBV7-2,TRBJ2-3,TGTGCCAGCACCCTACCCAAGCTAGCGGTTAGCACAGATACGCAGTATTTT,CASTLPKLAVSTDTQYF
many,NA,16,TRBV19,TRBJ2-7,TGTGCCAGTAGTGAACGCCTGGGACTCGACTCCTACGAGCAGTACTTC,CASSERLGLDSYEQYF
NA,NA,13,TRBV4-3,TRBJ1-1,TGCGCCAGCAGCCAAGCCGGGAACACTGAAGCTTTCTTT,CASSQAGNTEAFF
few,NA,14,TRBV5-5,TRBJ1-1,TGTGCCAGCAGCTCGGGCGGGGGGAACACTGAAGCTTTCTTT,CASSSGGGNTEAFF
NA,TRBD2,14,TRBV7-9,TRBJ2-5,TGTGCCAGCAGCGCTCGGACAGCGGGGGACACCCAGTACTTC,CASSARTAGDTQYF
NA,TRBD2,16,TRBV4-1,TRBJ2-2,TGCGCCAGCCGGGGACTAGCGGGGGGGAACACCGGGGAGCTGTTTTTT,CASRGLAGGNTGELFF
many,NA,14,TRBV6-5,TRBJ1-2,TGTGCCAGCAGCCTCGGACCGGGACAACTTTTCTACACCTTC,CASSLGPGQLFYTF
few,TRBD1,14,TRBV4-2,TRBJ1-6,TGTGCCAGCAGCCAGGACGGGACAGCTTCACCCCTCCACTTT,CASSQDGTASPLHF
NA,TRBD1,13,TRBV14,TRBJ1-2,TGTGCCAGCAGCCCACAGGACAGGCATGGCTACACCTTC,CASSPQDRHGYTF
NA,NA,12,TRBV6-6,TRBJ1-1,TGTGCCAGCAGCTATGTAAACACTGAAGCTTTCTTT,CASSYVNTEAFF
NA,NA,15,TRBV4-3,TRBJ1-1,TGCGCCAGCAGCCATCCGGGACACCGGAACACTGAAGCTTTCTTT,CASSHPGHRNTEAFF
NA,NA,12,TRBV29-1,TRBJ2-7,TGCAGCGTTGTGGCAGGGGTGGCCGAGCAGTACTTC,CSVVAGVAEQYF